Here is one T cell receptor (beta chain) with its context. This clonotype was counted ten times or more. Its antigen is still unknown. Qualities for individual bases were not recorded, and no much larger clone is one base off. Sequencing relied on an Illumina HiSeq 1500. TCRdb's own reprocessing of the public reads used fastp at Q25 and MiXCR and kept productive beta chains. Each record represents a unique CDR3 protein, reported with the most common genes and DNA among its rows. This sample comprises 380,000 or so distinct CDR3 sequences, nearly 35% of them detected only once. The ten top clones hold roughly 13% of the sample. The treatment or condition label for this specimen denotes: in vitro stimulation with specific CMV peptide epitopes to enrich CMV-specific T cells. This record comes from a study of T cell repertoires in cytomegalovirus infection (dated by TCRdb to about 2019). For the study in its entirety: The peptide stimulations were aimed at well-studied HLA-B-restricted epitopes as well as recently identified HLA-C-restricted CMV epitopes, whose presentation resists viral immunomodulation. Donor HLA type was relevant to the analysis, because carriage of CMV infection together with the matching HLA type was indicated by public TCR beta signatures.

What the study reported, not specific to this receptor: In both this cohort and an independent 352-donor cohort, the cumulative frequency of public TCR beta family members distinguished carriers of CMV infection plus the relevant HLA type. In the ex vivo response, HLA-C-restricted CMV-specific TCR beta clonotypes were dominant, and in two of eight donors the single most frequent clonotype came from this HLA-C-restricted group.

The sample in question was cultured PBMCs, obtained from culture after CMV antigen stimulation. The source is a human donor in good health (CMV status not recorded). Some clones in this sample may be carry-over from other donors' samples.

The DNA reads TGTGCCAGCAGCCCAAAGACAGGGAACACCGGGGAGCTGTTTTTT. This yields the protein CASSPKTGNTGELFF. The rearranged segments are TRBV7-2 and TRBJ2-2; the D gene is perhaps TRBD1, from 6 matching bases. From the cysteine through the phenylalanine, the CDR3 covers 15 amino acids. The CDR3 DNA has 45 bases and is translated from base 1. V is clipped by 5 bases and J by 1 base, and the sequence between their germline boundaries is 11 bases long. According to the germline V gene, CDR1 reads SGHTA and CDR2 reads FQGNSA.